A selection of T cell receptor beta chains follows, all from one sample in a study of chemoradiotherapy in HPV16-positive cancers. Sequenced by immunoSEQ multiplex PCR; TCRdb stores in-frame clones only, minus some. Of roughly 21,000 clones listed, around 85% are singletons. The specimen was blood, collected from a patient who underwent chemoradiotherapy. The receptors come from a human donor with HPV-associated anogenital cancer. Each CDR3 is given with its conserved first and last residue. D genes are given only for firm matches. Where a row states a size, it is once, few, many or the class of an expanded clone; other rows omit it.

cdr3_length clone_size j_call v_call d_call cdr3_nt cdr3_aa
13 NA TRBJ2-5 TRBV7-7 NA TGTGCTAGCAGCTCGGACGGGCGAGAGACCCAGTACTTC CASSSDGRETQYF
14 NA TRBJ2-7 TRBV10-3 NA TGTGCCATCAGAGTTGGGACTTCCTCCTACGAGCAGTACTTC CAIRVGTSSYEQYF
13 NA TRBJ2-7 TRBV6-1 NA TGTGCCAGCGGAGGGCAGGTCCCCTACGAGCAGTACTTC CASGGQVPYEQYF
14 once TRBJ2-7 TRBV4-3 NA TGCGCCAGCAGCCTATCAGGCGGTACCGACGAGCAGTACTTC CASSLSGGTDEQYF
15 NA TRBJ2-4 TRBV7-9 NA TGTGCCAGCAGCCTCCGTTCGGGGTTAGGAAGCATTCAGTACTTC CASSLRSGLGSIQYF
19 NA TRBJ2-5 TRBV27 TRBD2 TGTGCCAGCAGCCCTAGGCCTGTCCTAGCGGGGGGCATCCAAGAGACCCAGTACTTC CASSPRPVLAGGIQETQYF
13 NA TRBJ2-1 TRBV5-4 NA TGTGCCAGCAGCTTGGAGGGCCCGGGTGAGCAGTTCTTC CASSLEGPGEQFF
15 NA TRBJ1-5 TRBV11-3 NA TGTGCCAGCAGCTTAGTAGGCAGCAGAAATCAGCCCCAGCATTTT CASSLVGSRNQPQHF
13 NA TRBJ1-1 TRBV7-3 NA TGTGCCAGCAGCTCCAGGGTGAACACTGAAGCTTTCTTT CASSSRVNTEAFF
14 few TRBJ2-4 TRBV7-9 NA TGTGCCAGCAGCTTAGTCGCAGCTAAGAACATTCAGTACTTC CASSLVAAKNIQYF
14 NA TRBJ2-1 TRBV12-5 TRBD2 TGTGCTAGTGGCCCGGGACTAGCTTACAATGAGCAGTTCTTC CASGPGLAYNEQFF
17 NA TRBJ2-6 TRBV5-4 NA TGTGCCAGCAGCAGGGGCCGGGGTGCGCGTGGGGCCAACGTCCTGACTTTC CASSRGRGARGANVLTF
17 NA TRBJ2-7 TRBV27 NA TGTGCCAGCTACCCTGGGAGGGGGAATGTGGGGTCCTACGAGCAGTACTTC CASYPGRGNVGSYEQYF
16 NA TRBJ1-2 TRBV5-6 TRBD1 TGTGCCAGCAGCTCGCCAGGGGGCATAAACAACTATGGCTACACCTTC CASSSPGGINNYGYTF
15 NA TRBJ2-3 TRBV19 NA TGTGCCAGTAGACGGGACACCCAACGGGCAGATACGCAGTATTTT CASRRDTQRADTQYF
14 NA TRBJ2-7 TRBV10-2 NA TGCGCCAGCAGTGAGGCGCCGAACTCCTACGAGCAGTACTTC CASSEAPNSYEQYF